Shown below are 25 T cell receptor beta chains from a single sample sequenced in a study of blood T cell repertoires in COVID-19. Only in-frame clones appear in the TCRdb table, and some are missing; sequencing was by immunoSEQ multiplex PCR. The data show some 100,000 clones, approximately 87% seen once. Material: peripheral blood. These receptors all stem from a human donor in a cohort sampled during active COVID-19.

The gene calls are TRBV5-8 and TRBJ2-5; a weak D match, TRBD2 (6 bases). Trimming took 1 base from V and 5 from J, leaving 9 bases between them. Germline loops: CDR1 SGHTS, CDR2 YDEGEE. The CDR3 extends over 13 amino acids. The CDR3 region is CASSLPLAETQYF. The CDR3 DNA sequence: TGTGCCAGCAGCTTGCCACTAGCTGAGACCCAGTACTTC.

The V and J genes are TRBV7-8 and TRBJ2-1; no clear D gene. CDR3 length: 11 residues. Looked up from germline, CDR1 is SGHVS and CDR2 is FQNEAQ. The germline V and J ends were trimmed by 1 base and 10 bases, with 5 bases remaining between them. DNA for the CDR3: TGTGCCAGCAGCTTAGGAGTGGAGCAGTTCTTC. Translated, it gives CASSLGVEQFF.

This chain uses TRBV5-1 with TRBJ1-1; D may be TRBD1 (5 bases). Germline CDR1 SGHRS, CDR2 YFSETQ. The length of the CDR3 is 14 residues. Trimming stripped 5 bases from V and 0 bases from J, with 11 bases between. This CDR3 is CASRADSMNTEAFF. Here the CDR3 DNA reads TGCGCCAGCAGGGCAGACAGCATGAACACTGAAGCTTTCTTT. The variable domain in full, with the rest retrieved from reference TRBV5-1 and TRBJ1-1, is KAGVTQTPRYLIKTRGQQVTLSCSPISGHRSVSWYQQTPGQGLQFLFEYFSETQRNKGNFPGRFSGRQFSNSRSEMNVSTLELGDSALYLCASRADSMNTEAFFGQGTRLTVV.

This chain connects TRBV28 to TRBJ1-1; D not resolved. This CDR3 comprises 13 residues. The V end was cut by 6 bases, the J end by 7 bases, with 15 bases between. Germline CDR1 is MDHEN and CDR2 is SYDVKM. In DNA form, the CDR3 reads TGTGCCAGCAGCCCCCCCGGGAGAATTGAAGCTTTCTTT. This sequence encodes CASSPPGRIEAFF.

The chain joins TRBV11-3 to TRBJ2-2; D gene unclear. The CDR3 sequence is 13 residues long. Trimming removed 3 bases from V and 4 bases from J, with 6 bases in between. Per the germline V gene, CDR1 is SGHNT and CDR2 is YENEEA. The CDR3 bases are TGTGCCAGCAGCTTGTCAATCACCGGGGAGCTGTTTTTT. Protein: CASSLSITGELFF.

V gene TRBV4-3 combines with J gene TRBJ2-3; TRBD2 aligns across 11 bases. The germline V gene has CDR1 LGHNA and CDR2 YSLEER. V lost 0 bases, J lost 3 bases, and 5 bases stayed unmatched. This CDR3 has 17 residues. CDR3 protein: CASSQEFIAGGTDTQYF. The CDR3 nucleotides are TGCGCCAGCAGCCAAGAATTCATAGCGGGAGGGACAGATACGCAGTATTTT.

CDR3 DNA: TGCAGCGTTATCCGGAGCAGGGACACTGAAGCTTTCTTT. It encodes CSVIRSRDTEAFF. The chain couples TRBV29-1 to TRBJ1-1; the D gene is possibly TRBD1 (5 bases). Trimming shortened V by 5 bases and J by 3 bases, and 13 bases separated the two germline ends. Per the germline V gene, CDR1 is SQVTM and CDR2 is ANQGSEA. The length of the CDR3 is 13 residues.

The chain carries TRBV4-3 and TRBJ1-2; no clear D. The CDR3 runs 13 residues. Per germline, CDR1 LGHNA and CDR2 YSLEER. Trimming removed 1 base at V and 5 bases at J, with 8 bases between. CDR3 sequence: CASSQVLGYGYTF. The CDR3 DNA sequence: TGCGCCAGCAGCCAAGTTCTCGGGTATGGCTACACCTTC.

The chain links TRBV5-1 to TRBJ2-1; 8 bases are shared with TRBD1. The V gene end was trimmed by 2 bases and the J gene end by 2 bases; junction bases not matched to a gene: 3. The CDR3 spans 15 residues. From germline, CDR1 is SGHRS and CDR2 YFSETQ. The CDR3 protein is CASSFGQGAYNEQFF. In DNA form, the CDR3 reads TGCGCCAGCAGCTTTGGACAGGGCGCCTACAATGAGCAGTTCTTC.

The chain carries TRBV25-1 and TRBJ2-7; TRBD1 matches at 7 bases. The V and J ends lost 1 base and 6 bases, in that order; junction bases with no gene match: 3. This CDR3 has 13 residues. Germline assignment: CDR1 MGHDK and CDR2 SYGVNS. This chain's CDR3 is CASSELQGSEQYF. The CDR3 DNA reads as TGTGCCAGCAGTGAATTACAGGGGAGCGAGCAGTACTTC.

The rearrangement uses TRBV2 and TRBJ2-2; 8 bases map to TRBD1. Germline V CDR1 and CDR2: SNHLY, FYNNEI. CDR3 size: 15 residues. J lost 6 bases, V lost 4 bases, and 7 bases had no gene match. The CDR3 DNA follows: TGTGCCAGCAGTGTCTCGTCGACAGGGGCCGGGGAGCTGTTTTTT. It is translated as CASSVSSTGAGELFF.

The rearrangement joins TRBV10-3 to TRBJ1-5; D not certain. Per the germline V gene, CDR1 is ENHRY and CDR2 is SYGVKD. Trimming took off 4 bases at V and 5 bases at J, with 9 bases between the two ends. CDR3 length equals 13 residues. In DNA form, the CDR3 reads TGTGCCATCAGTGGGACTTGGGATCAGCCCCAGCATTTT. This translates into CAISGTWDQPQHF.

The chain has TRBV27 and TRBJ2-7; D gene unclear. Germline CDR1 is MNHEY and CDR2 is SMNVEV (reference sequence). This CDR3 has 13 residues. Trimming removed 5 bases at V and 2 bases at J, with 10 bases between. CDR3 protein: CASSKWPTYEQYF. The CDR3, as DNA: TGTGCCAGCAGTAAATGGCCGACCTACGAGCAGTACTTC.

V and J are TRBV7-2 and TRBJ2-1, with 7 bases identical to TRBD1. The V gene's germline CDR1 is SGHTA and CDR2 FQGNSA. V lost 1 base to trimming and J lost 9 bases; unmatched junction nucleotides: 3. This CDR3 has 13 amino acids. As DNA, the CDR3 is TGTGCCAGCAGCTTAGGACAGGGAATTGAGCAGTTCTTC. This sequence encodes CASSLGQGIEQFF.

This chain links TRBV4-1 with TRBJ2-2; 7 bases map to TRBD1. In germline, CDR1 is MGHRA, CDR2 YSYEKL. CDR3 length: 16 residues. Trimming cost V 6 bases and J 5 bases; bases outside gene matches: 12. CDR3 bases: TGCGCCAGCAGACGGAATACAGGGGTTAGGACCGGGGAGCTGTTTTTT. The encoded protein is CASRRNTGVRTGELFF.

The chain recombines TRBV9 with TRBJ2-3; 10 nucleotides agree with TRBD1. CDR1 SGDLS and CDR2 YYNGEE come from the germline V gene. Losses at the gene ends were 1 base for V and 6 bases for J; bases not matched to a gene: 8. The CDR3 spans 16 residues. The CDR3 spells CASSVMGQGISDTQYF. In DNA, the CDR3 is TGTGCCAGCAGCGTAATGGGACAGGGGATTTCGGATACGCAGTATTTT.

The chain couples TRBV9 to TRBJ1-2; 9 bases are shared with TRBD1. Germline loops: CDR1 SGDLS, CDR2 YYNGEE. V trimming: 7 bases; J trimming: 9 bases; junction bases outside the gene matches: 10. The CDR3 loop spans 13 amino acids. DNA for the CDR3: TGTGCCAGCGGGGATACAGGGGGCGTCAGCTACACCTTC. Translation: CASGDTGGVSYTF. Complete variable domain (other parts from reference TRBV9 and TRBJ1-2): DSGVTQTPKHLITATGQRVTLRCSPRSGDLSVYWYQQSLDQGLQFLIQYYNGEERAKGNILERFSAQQFPDLHSELNLSSLELGDSALYFCASGDTGGVSYTFGSGTRLTVV.

The chain combines TRBV7-9 with TRBJ1-4; 10 bases are shared with TRBD1. The V segment lost 4 bases and the J segment 6 bases; nucleotides outside the gene matches: 11. The CDR3 contains 17 residues. Germline CDR1 is SEHNR and CDR2 is FQNEAQ (reference sequence). In DNA form, the CDR3 reads TGTGCCAGCAGCTCAACCACGGACAGGGGGGACGATGAAAAACTGTTTTTT. It is translated as CASSSTTDRGDDEKLFF.

The V call is TRBV7-2, the J call TRBJ2-5, with 9 bases identical to TRBD2. The germline CDR1 and CDR2 sequences are SGHTA and FQGNSA. The CDR3 spans 16 residues. V was pared by 2 bases and J by 4 bases, with 8 bases of the junction left unmatched. The CDR3 protein is CASSLTAGGPGETQYF. CDR3 coding DNA: TGTGCCAGCAGCTTAACAGCGGGAGGTCCCGGAGAGACCCAGTACTTC.

The V and J genes are TRBV29-1 and TRBJ2-7, with a weak D call TRBD2 (6 bases). This CDR3 spans 12 amino acids. V was trimmed by 5 bases and J by 2 bases, leaving 10 bases between them. Germline V gives CDR1 SQVTM, CDR2 ANQGSEA. The CDR3 loop is CSVSGLTYEQYF. CDR3 nucleotide sequence: TGCAGCGTTAGCGGGCTTACCTACGAGCAGTACTTC.

The genes are TRBV7-2 and TRBJ1-1, with 7 bases lining up with TRBD1. J lost 4 bases, V lost 3 bases, and 5 bases had no gene match. Germline-derived CDR1 and CDR2 are SGHTA and FQGNSA. The CDR3 sequence is 14 residues long. The chain's CDR3 is CASSFIPGGTEAFF. CDR3 nucleotides: TGTGCCAGCAGCTTTATCCCAGGGGGCACTGAAGCTTTCTTT.

Here the CDR3 reads CASSLSFRGRGQFF. The CDR3 coding sequence is TGTGCCAGCAGCTTGAGTTTCAGGGGCCGCGGGCAGTTCTTC. This chain connects TRBV5-6 to TRBJ2-1; tentatively, D is TRBD1 (6 bases). Germline V CDR1 and CDR2: SGHDT, YYEEEE. This CDR3 region has 14 residues. V dropped 1 base and J dropped 12 bases, with 17 bases sitting between them.

The gene calls are TRBV7-2 and TRBJ2-3; 7 bases match TRBD2. V trimming: 1 base; J trimming: 5 bases; junction bases outside the gene matches: 12. This CDR3 spans 17 amino acids. Germline CDR1 reads SGHTA; CDR2 reads FQGNSA. The CDR3 DNA reads TGTGCCAGCAGCTTAGAGGCGCCTAGAACGGGAGGAGATACGCAGTATTTT. It is translated as CASSLEAPRTGGDTQYF.

The V call is TRBV19, the J call TRBJ1-1, with a weak D call TRBD1 (6 bases). The CDR3 sequence is 14 residues long. Trimming stripped 7 bases from V and 3 bases from J, with 15 bases between. CDR1 and CDR2 (germline): LNHDA, SQIVND (reference sequence). This CDR3 is CASNTQGSDTEAFF. As DNA, the CDR3 is TGTGCCAGTAATACGCAGGGGAGTGACACTGAAGCTTTCTTT. The full variable domain, with the rest looked up from reference TRBV19 and TRBJ1-1, is DGGITQSPKYLFRKEGQNVTLSCEQNLNHDAMYWYRQDPGQGLRLIYYSQIVNDFQKGDIAEGYSVSREKKESFPLTVTSAQKNPTAFYLCASNTQGSDTEAFFGQGTRLTVV.

The gene calls are TRBV5-1 and TRBJ2-1, with D maybe TRBD1 (6 bases). With 0 bases removed from V and 6 bases from J, the gap between germline ends came to 10 bases. CDR1 and CDR2 (germline): SGHRS, YFSETQ. This CDR3 spans 14 amino acids. CDR3 DNA: TGCGCCAGCAGCTTGGATTTCAGGGGCAATGAGCAGTTCTTC. Its translation is CASSLDFRGNEQFF.